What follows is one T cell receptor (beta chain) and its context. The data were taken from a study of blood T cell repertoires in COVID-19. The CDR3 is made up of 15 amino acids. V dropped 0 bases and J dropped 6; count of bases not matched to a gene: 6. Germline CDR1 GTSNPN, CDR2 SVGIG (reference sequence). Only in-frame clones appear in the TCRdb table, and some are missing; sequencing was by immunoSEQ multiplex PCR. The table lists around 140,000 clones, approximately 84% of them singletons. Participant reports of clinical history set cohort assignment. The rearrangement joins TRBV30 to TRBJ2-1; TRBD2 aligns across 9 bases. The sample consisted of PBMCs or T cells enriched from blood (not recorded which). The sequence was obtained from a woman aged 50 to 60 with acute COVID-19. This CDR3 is CAWSVFLAGSNEQFF. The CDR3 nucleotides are TGTGCCTGGAGTGTATTCCTAGCGGGAAGCAATGAGCAGTTCTTC.